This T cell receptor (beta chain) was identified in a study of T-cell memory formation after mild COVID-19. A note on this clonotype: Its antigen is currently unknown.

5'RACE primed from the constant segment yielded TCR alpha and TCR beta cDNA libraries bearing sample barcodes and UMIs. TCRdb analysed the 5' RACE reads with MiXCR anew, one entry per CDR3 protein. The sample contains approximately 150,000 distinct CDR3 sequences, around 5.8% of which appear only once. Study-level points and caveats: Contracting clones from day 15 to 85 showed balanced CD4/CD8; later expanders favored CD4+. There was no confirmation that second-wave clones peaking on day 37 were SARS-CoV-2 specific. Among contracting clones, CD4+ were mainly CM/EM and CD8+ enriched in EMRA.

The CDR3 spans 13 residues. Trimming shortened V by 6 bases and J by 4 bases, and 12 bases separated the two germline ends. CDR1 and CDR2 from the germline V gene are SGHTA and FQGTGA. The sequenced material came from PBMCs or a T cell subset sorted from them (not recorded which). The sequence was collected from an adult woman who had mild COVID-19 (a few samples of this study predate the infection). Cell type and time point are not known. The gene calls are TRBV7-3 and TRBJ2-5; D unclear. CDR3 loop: CASSLRLGETQYF. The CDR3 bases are TGTGCCAGCAGTTTACGGTTGGGAGAGACCCAGTACTTC. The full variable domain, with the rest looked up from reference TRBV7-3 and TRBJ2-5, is GAGVSQTPSNKVTEKGKYVELRCDPISGHTALYWYRQSLGQGPEFLIYFQGTGAADDSGLPNDRFFAVRPEGSVSTLKIQRTERGDSAVYLCASSLRLGETQYFGPGTRLLVL.